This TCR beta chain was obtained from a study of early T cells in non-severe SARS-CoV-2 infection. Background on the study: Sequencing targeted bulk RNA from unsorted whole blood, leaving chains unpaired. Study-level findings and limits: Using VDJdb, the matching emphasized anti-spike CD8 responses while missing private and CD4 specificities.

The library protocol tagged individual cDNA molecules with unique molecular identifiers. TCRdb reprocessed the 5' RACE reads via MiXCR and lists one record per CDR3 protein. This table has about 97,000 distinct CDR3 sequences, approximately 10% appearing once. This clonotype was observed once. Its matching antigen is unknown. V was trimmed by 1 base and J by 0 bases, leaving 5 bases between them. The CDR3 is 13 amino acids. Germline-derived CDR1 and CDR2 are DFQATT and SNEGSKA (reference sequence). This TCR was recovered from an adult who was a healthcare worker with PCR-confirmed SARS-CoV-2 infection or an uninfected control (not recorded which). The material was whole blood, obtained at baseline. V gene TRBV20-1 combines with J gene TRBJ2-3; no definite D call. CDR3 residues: CSARAPSTDTQYF. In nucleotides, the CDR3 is TGCAGTGCTAGAGCCCCCAGCACAGATACGCAGTATTTT.